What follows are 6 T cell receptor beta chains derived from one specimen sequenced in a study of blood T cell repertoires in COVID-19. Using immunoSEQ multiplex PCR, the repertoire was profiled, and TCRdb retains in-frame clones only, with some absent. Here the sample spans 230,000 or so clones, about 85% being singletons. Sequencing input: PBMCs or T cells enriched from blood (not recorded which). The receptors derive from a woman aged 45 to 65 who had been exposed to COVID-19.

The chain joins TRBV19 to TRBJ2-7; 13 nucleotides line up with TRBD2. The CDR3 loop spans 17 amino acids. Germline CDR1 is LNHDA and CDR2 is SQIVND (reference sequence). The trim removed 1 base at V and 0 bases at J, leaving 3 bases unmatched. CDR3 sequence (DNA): TGTGCCAGTAGTATAGCCTGGACTAGCGGGAGCTCCTACGAGCAGTACTTC. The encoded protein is CASSIAWTSGSSYEQYF. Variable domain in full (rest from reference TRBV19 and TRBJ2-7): DGGITQSPKYLFRKEGQNVTLSCEQNLNHDAMYWYRQDPGQGLRLIYYSQIVNDFQKGDIAEGYSVSREKKESFPLTVTSAQKNPTAFYLCASSIAWTSGSSYEQYFGPGTRLTVT.

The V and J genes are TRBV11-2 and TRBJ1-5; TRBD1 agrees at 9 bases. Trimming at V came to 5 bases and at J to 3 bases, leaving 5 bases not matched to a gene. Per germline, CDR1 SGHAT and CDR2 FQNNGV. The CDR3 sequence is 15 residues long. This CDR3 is CASSAGTGINQPQHF. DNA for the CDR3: TGTGCCAGCAGCGCTGGGACAGGGATCAATCAGCCCCAGCATTTT.

The CDR3, as DNA: TGTGCCAGCAGCTTAACAGGTCTGTTCACTGAAGCTTTCTTT. Its translation is CASSLTGLFTEAFF. The chain has TRBV27 and TRBJ1-1; the D gene is possibly TRBD1 (5 bases). V lost 6 bases and J lost 4, with 15 bases in between. CDR3 length: 14 amino acids. Germline CDR1 MNHEY, CDR2 SMNVEV (reference sequence).

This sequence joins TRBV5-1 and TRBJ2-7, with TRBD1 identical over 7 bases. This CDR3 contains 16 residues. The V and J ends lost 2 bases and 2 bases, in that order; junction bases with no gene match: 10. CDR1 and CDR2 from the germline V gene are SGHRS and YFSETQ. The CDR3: CASSLRQGGDPYEQYF. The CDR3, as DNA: TGCGCCAGCAGCTTACGACAGGGTGGAGACCCCTACGAGCAGTACTTC. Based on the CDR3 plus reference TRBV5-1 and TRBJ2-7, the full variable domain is KAGVTQTPRYLIKTRGQQVTLSCSPISGHRSVSWYQQTPGQGLQFLFEYFSETQRNKGNFPGRFSGRQFSNSRSEMNVSTLELGDSALYLCASSLRQGGDPYEQYFGPGTRLTVT.

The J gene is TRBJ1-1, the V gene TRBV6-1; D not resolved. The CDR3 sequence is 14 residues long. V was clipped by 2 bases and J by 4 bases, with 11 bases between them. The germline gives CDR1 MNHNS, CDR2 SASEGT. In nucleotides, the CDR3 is TGTGCCAGCAGTGAATATCTAGTGAGCACTGAAGCTTTCTTT. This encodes CASSEYLVSTEAFF.

The CDR3 DNA reads TGTGCCAGCAGTGAAGGTCGCGGGGAAGCTTTCTTT. Its protein product is CASSEGRGEAFF. J is TRBJ1-1 and V is TRBV6-1; D is undetermined. The CDR3 extends over 12 amino acids. Germline-derived CDR1 and CDR2 are MNHNS and SASEGT. Trimming left V 1 base short and J 8 bases short, with 8 bases between.